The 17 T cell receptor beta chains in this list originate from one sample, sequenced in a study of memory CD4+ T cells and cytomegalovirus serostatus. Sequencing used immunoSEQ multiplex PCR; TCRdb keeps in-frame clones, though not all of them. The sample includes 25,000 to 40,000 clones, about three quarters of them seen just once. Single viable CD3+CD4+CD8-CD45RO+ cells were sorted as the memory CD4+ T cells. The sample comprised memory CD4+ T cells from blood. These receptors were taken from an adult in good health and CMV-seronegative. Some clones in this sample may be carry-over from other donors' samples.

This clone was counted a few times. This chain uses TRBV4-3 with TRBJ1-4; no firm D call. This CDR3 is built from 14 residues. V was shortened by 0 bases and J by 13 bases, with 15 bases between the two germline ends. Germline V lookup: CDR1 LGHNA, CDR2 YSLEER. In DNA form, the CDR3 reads TGCGCCAGCAGCCAAGAGCGGGCGAGAACGGGACTGTTTTTT. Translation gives CASSQERARTGLFF.

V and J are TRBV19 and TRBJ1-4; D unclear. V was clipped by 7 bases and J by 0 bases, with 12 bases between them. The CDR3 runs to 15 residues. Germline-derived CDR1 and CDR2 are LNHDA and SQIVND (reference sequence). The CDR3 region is CASMALGTTNEKLFF. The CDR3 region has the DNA TGTGCCAGTATGGCTCTGGGAACAACTAATGAAAAACTGTTTTTT.

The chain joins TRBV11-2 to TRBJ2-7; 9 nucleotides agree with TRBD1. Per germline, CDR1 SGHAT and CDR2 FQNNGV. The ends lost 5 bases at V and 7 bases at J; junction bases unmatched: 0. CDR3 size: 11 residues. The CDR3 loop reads CASSGTGEQYF. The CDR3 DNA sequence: TGTGCCAGCAGCGGGACAGGGGAGCAGTACTTC.

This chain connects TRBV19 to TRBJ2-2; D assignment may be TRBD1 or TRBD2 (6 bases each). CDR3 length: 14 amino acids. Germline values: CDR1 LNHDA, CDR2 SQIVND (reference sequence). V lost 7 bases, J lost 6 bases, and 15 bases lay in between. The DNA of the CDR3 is TGTGCCAGTATGGGATGGGGGGCCGCCGGGGAGCTGTTTTTT. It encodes CASMGWGAAGELFF.

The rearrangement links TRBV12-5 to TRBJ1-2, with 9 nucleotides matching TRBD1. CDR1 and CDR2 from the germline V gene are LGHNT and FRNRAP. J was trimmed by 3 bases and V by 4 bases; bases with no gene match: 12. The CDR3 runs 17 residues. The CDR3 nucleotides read TGTGCTAGTGGTTCCCAGGGACAGGGCAGAAGTTACTATGGCTACACCTTC. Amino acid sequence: CASGSQGQGRSYYGYTF.

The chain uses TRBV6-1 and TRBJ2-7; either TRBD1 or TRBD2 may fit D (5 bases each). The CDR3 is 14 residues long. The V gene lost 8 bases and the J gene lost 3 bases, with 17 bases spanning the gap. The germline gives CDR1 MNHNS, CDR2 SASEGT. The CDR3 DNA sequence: TGTGCCAGCGGAGGACAAAATAGAGGCTACGAGCAGTACTTC. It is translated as CASGGQNRGYEQYF.

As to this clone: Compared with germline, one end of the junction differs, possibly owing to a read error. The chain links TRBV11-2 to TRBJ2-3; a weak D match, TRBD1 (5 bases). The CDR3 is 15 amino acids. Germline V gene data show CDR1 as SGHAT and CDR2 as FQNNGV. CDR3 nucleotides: TGTGCTAGCAGCCCCCTTAAGGGGTGGGTAGATACGCAGTATTTT. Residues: CASSPLKGWVDTQYF.

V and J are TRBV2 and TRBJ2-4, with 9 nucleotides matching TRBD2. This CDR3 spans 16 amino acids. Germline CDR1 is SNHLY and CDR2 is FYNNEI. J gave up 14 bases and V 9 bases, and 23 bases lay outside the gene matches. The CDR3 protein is CASRMGLALSRTRKYF. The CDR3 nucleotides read TGTGCCAGTCGGATGGGACTAGCCCTGAGCCGAACTAGGAAGTACTTC.

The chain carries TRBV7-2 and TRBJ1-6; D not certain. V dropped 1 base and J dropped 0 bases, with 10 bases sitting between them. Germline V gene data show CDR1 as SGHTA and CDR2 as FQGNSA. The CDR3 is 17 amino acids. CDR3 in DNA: TGTGCCAGCAGCTTAGACGGGGAAAGCTCCTATAATTCACCCCTCCACTTT. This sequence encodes CASSLDGESSYNSPLHF.

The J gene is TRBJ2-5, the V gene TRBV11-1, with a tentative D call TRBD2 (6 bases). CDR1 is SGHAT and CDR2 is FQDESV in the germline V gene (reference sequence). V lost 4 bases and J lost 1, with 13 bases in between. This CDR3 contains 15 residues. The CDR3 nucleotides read TGTGCCAGCAGCTACACTGGGGGGTTCCAAGAGACCCAGTACTTC. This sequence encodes CASSYTGGFQETQYF. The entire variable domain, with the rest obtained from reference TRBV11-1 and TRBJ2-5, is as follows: EAEVAQSPRYKITEKSQAVAFWCDPISGHATLYWYRQILGQGPELLVQFQDESVVDDSQLPKDRFSAERLKGVDSTLKIQPAELGDSAMYLCASSYTGGFQETQYFGPGTRLLVL.

CDR3 DNA sequence: TGTGCCAGCAGCTCCAGACAGGGGAATAGGGCTTTCTTT. It codes for CASSSRQGNRAFF. The V call is TRBV13, the J call TRBJ1-1, with 8 bases lining up with TRBD1. V lost 4 bases and J lost 11; bases outside the gene matches: 9. The V gene's germline CDR1 is PRHDT and CDR2 FYEKMQ (reference sequence). This CDR3 is 13 amino acids long. Filled out from reference TRBV13 and TRBJ1-1, the complete variable domain reads AAGVIQSPRHLIKEKRETATLKCYPIPRHDTVYWYQQGPGQDPQFLISFYEKMQSDKGSIPDRFSAQQFSDYHSELNMSSLELGDSALYFCASSSRQGNRAFFGQGTRLTVV.

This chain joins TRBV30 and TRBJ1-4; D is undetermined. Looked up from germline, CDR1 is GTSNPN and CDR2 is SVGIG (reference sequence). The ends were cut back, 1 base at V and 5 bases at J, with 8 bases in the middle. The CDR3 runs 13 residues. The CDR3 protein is CAWSGAENEKLFF. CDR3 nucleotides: TGTGCCTGGAGTGGGGCAGAGAATGAAAAACTGTTTTTT.

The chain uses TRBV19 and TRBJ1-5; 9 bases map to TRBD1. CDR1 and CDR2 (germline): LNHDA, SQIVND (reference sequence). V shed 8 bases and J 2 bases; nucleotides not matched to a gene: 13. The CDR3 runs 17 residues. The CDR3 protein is CASWPGQGTSGNQPQHF. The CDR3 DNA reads TGTGCCAGTTGGCCGGGACAGGGAACGTCGGGCAATCAGCCCCAGCATTTT.

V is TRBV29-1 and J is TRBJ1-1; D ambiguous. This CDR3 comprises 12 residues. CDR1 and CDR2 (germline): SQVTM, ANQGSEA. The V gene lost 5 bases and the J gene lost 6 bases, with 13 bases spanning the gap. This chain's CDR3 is CSVPNMDAEAFF. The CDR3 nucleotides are TGCAGCGTTCCCAACATGGACGCTGAAGCTTTCTTT. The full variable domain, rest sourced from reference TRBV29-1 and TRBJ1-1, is SAVISQKPSRDICQRGTSLTIQCQVDSQVTMMFWYRQQPGQSLTLIATANQGSEATYESGFVIDKFPISRPNLTFSTLTVSNMSPEDSSIYLCSVPNMDAEAFFGQGTRLTVV.

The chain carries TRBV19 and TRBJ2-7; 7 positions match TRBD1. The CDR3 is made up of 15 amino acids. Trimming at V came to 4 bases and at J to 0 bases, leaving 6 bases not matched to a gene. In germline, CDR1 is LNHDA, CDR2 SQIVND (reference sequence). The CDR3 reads CASSTKTGSSYEQYF. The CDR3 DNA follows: TGTGCCAGTAGTACTAAGACAGGGAGCTCCTACGAGCAGTACTTC.

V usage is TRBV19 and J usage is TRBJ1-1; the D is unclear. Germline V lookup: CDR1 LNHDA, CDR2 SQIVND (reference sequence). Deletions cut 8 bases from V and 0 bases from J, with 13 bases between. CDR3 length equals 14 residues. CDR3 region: CASQPNSMNTEAFF. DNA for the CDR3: TGTGCCAGTCAACCGAACTCCATGAACACTGAAGCTTTCTTT.

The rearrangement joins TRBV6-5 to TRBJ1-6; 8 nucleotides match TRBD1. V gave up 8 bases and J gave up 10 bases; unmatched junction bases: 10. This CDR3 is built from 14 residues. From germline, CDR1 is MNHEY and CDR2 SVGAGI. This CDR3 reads CASGGQALFSPLHF. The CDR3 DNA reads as TGTGCCAGCGGGGGACAGGCCCTATTCTCACCCCTCCACTTT.